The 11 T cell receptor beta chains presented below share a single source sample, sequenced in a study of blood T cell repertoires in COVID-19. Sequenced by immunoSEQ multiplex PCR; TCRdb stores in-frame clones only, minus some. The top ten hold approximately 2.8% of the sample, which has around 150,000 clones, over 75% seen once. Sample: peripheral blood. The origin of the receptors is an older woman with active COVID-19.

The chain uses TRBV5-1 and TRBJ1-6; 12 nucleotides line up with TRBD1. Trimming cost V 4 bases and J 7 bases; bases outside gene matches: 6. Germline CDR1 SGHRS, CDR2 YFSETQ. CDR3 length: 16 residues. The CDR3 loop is CASSREGTGGNSPLHF. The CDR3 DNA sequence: TGCGCCAGCAGCCGCGAAGGGACAGGGGGCAATTCACCCCTCCACTTT.

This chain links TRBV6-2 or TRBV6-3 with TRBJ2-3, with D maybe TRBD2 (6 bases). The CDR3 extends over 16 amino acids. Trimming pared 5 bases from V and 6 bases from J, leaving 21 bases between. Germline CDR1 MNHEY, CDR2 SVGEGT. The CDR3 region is CASSPRDSKPADTQYF. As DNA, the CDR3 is TGTGCCAGCAGTCCAAGGGACTCCAAACCTGCGGATACGCAGTATTTT.

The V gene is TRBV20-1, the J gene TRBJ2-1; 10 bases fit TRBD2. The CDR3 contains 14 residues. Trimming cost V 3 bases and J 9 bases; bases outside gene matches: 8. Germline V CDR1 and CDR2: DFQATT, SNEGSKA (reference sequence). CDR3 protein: CSASSGRLRIEQFF. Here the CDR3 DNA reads TGCAGTGCTAGTAGCGGGAGGCTAAGGATTGAGCAGTTCTTC.

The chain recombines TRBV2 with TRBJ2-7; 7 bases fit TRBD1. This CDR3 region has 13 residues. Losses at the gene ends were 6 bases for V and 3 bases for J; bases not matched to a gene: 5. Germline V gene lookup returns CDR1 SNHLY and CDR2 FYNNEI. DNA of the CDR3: TGTGCCAGCAGACAGGGGAGAGACTACGAGCAGTACTTC. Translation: CASRQGRDYEQYF.

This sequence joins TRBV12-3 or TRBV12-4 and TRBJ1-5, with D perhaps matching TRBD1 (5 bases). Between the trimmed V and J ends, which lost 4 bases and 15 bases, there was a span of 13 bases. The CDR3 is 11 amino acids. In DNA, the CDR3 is TGTGCCAGCAGTTCCGGGACTTCCAGGCATTTT. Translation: CASSSGTSRHF.

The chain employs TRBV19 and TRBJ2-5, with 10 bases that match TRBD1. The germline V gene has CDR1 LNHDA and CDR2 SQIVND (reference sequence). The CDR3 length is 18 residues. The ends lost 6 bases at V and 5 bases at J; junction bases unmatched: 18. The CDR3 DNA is TGTGCCAGTAGGGGAGTCGGATCGGGACAGGGGTTCGGCGAGACCCAGTACTTC. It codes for CASRGVGSGQGFGETQYF.

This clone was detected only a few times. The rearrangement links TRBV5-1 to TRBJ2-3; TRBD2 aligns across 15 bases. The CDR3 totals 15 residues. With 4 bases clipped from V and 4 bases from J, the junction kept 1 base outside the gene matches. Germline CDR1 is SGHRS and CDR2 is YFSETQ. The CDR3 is CASSRTSGRADTQYF. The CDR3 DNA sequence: TGCGCCAGCAGCCGGACTAGCGGGAGGGCAGATACGCAGTATTTT.

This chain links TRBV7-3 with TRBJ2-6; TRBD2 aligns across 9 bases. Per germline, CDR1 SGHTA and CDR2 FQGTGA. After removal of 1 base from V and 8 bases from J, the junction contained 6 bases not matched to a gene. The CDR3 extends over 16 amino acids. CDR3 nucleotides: TGTGCCAGCAGCTTAAAGGGTAGCGGGGGATCCAACGTCCTGACTTTC. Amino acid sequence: CASSLKGSGGSNVLTF.

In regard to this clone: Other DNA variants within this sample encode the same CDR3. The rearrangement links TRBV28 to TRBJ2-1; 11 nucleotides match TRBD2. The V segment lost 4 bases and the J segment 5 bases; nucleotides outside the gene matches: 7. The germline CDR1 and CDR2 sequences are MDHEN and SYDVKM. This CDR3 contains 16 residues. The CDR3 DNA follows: TGTGCCAGCAGTTCGACAGGACTAGCGGGCCACAATGAGCAGTTCTTC. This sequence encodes CASSSTGLAGHNEQFF.

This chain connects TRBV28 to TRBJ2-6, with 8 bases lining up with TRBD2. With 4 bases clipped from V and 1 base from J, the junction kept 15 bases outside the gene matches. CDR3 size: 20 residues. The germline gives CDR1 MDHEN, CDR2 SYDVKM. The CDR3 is CASSSFSGLAGRSGANVLTF. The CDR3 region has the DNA TGTGCCAGCAGTTCGTTCTCAGGGCTAGCGGGCAGATCTGGGGCCAACGTCCTGACTTTC.

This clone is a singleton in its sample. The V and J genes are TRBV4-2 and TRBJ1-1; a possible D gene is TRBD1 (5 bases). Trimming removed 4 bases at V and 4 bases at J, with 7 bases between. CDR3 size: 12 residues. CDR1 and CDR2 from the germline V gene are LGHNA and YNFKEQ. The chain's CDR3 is CASSPGGTEAFF. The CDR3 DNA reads TGTGCCAGCAGCCCGGGGGGCACTGAAGCTTTCTTT.